These 27 T cell receptor beta chains were all obtained from the same sample, sequenced in a study of blood T cell repertoires in COVID-19. The protocol was immunoSEQ multiplex PCR, while the TCRdb copy is restricted to in-frame clones and leaves out a portion. The sample has roughly 380,000 clones; approximately 90% are singletons. The specimen sequenced was peripheral blood. These receptors came from a woman aged 55-69 years with COVID-19, enrolled during active disease.

The chain uses TRBV5-1 and TRBJ1-6; 7 bases are shared with TRBD1. The germline CDR1 and CDR2 sequences are SGHRS and YFSETQ. The V and J ends lost 4 bases and 0 bases, in that order; junction bases with no gene match: 4. This CDR3 region has 16 residues. In DNA form, the CDR3 reads TGCGCCAGCAGCGACCCAGGGGGCTCCTATAATTCACCCCTCCACTTT. It translates to CASSDPGGSYNSPLHF. Using reference TRBV5-1 and TRBJ1-6 for the parts outside the CDR3, the full variable domain is KAGVTQTPRYLIKTRGQQVTLSCSPISGHRSVSWYQQTPGQGLQFLFEYFSETQRNKGNFPGRFSGRQFSNSRSEMNVSTLELGDSALYLCASSDPGGSYNSPLHFGNGTRLTVT.

V and J are TRBV5-1 and TRBJ2-1; D ambiguous. Per germline, CDR1 SGHRS and CDR2 YFSETQ. This CDR3 is 12 amino acids long. Trimming left V 0 bases short and J 13 bases short, with 11 bases between. The CDR3 loop is CASSLDLSSQFF. Written as DNA, the CDR3 is TGCGCCAGCAGCTTGGACCTAAGCTCCCAGTTCTTC.

The chain has TRBV7-9 and TRBJ1-4, with a weak D call TRBD1 (5 bases). Germline V lookup: CDR1 SEHNR, CDR2 FQNEAQ (reference sequence). Trimming cost V 1 base and J 8 bases, with 14 bases left between them. The CDR3 spans 15 residues. CDR3 sequence: CASSLGLRGDEKLFF. CDR3 coding DNA: TGTGCCAGCAGCTTAGGTCTTAGGGGTGACGAAAAACTGTTTTTT.

The chain employs TRBV6-5 and TRBJ1-2; possibly TRBD1 for D (6 bases). Trimming shortened V by 6 bases and J by 0 bases, and 14 bases separated the two germline ends. This CDR3 has 15 amino acids. The germline V gene encodes CDR1 MNHEY and CDR2 SVGAGI. DNA of the CDR3: TGTGCCAGCAGACCCTTGGACAGTACTAACTATGGCTACACCTTC. It is translated as CASRPLDSTNYGYTF.

The V gene is TRBV6-5, the J gene TRBJ2-7; TRBD1 matches 7 bases. The V gene's germline CDR1 is MNHEY and CDR2 SVGAGI. V dropped 6 bases and J dropped 4; count of bases not matched to a gene: 12. CDR3 length: 15 amino acids. The CDR3 DNA reads as TGTGCCAGCAGAGACCGGGACAGAAATCTTTACGAGCAGTACTTC. Translation gives CASRDRDRNLYEQYF.

A note on this clone: This specimen includes other DNA sequences encoding the same CDR3. V is TRBV18 and J is TRBJ2-1; D is unclear. The germline CDR1 and CDR2 sequences are KGHSH and LQKENI. V lost 6 bases to trimming and J lost 0 bases, with 9 bases between them. The CDR3 is 14 residues long. This chain's CDR3 is CASSPRGSYNEQFF. Here the CDR3 DNA reads TGTGCCAGCTCCCCCAGAGGCTCCTACAATGAGCAGTTCTTC.

The CDR3 spells CSVEVVYGYTF. The CDR3 DNA reads as TGCAGCGTTGAAGTCGTGTATGGCTACACCTTC. The chain carries TRBV29-1 and TRBJ1-2; D is unclear. Germline V gene lookup returns CDR1 SQVTM and CDR2 ANQGSEA. V was pared by 1 base and J by 5 bases, with 5 bases between. CDR3 length equals 11 residues.

This clone has a single count. J is TRBJ1-6 and V is TRBV4-2, with 10 bases identical to TRBD1. With 2 bases clipped from V and 8 bases from J, the junction kept 3 bases outside the gene matches. This CDR3 spans 15 amino acids. The germline gives CDR1 LGHNA, CDR2 YNFKEQ. DNA of the CDR3: TGTGCCAGCAGCCAACTGGGACAGGGGCATTCACCCCTCCACTTT. Protein sequence: CASSQLGQGHSPLHF.

The V call is TRBV29-1, the J call TRBJ2-5, with 10 nucleotides matching TRBD2. J was trimmed by 3 bases and V by 4 bases; bases with no gene match: 11. The CDR3 sequence is 16 residues long. Per the germline V gene, CDR1 is SQVTM and CDR2 is ANQGSEA. Here the CDR3 reads CSVVKGASGGKETQYF. CDR3 DNA sequence: TGCAGCGTTGTTAAGGGGGCTAGCGGGGGAAAAGAGACCCAGTACTTC.

The chain employs TRBV30 and TRBJ1-1, with D maybe TRBD1 (6 bases). The V gene lost 2 bases and the J gene lost 0 bases, with 10 bases spanning the gap. The V gene's germline CDR1 is GTSNPN and CDR2 SVGIG (reference sequence). This CDR3 has 14 residues. Here the CDR3 DNA reads TGTGCCTGGAGTTATGGACAGATGAACACTGAAGCTTTCTTT. This translates into CAWSYGQMNTEAFF. Complete variable domain (other parts from reference TRBV30 and TRBJ1-1): SQTIHQWPATLVQPVGSPLSLECTVEGTSNPNLYWYRQAAGRGLQLLFYSVGIGQISSEVPQNLSASRPQDRQFILSSKKLLLSDSGFYLCAWSYGQMNTEAFFGQGTRLTVV.

This clone was observed a few times. Other DNA variants within this sample encode the same CDR3. The V and J genes are TRBV12-3 or TRBV12-4 and TRBJ2-7; D possibly corresponds to TRBD2 (6 bases). The germline V and J ends were trimmed by 5 bases and 4 bases, with 9 bases remaining between them. This CDR3 comprises 12 residues. In nucleotides, the CDR3 is TGTGCCAGCAGTCCCGGGAGTTACGAGCAGTACTTC. Encoded protein: CASSPGSYEQYF.

The CDR3, as DNA: TGCGCCTCAAGGACTAGCGGGGGGACAACCTACGAGCAGTACTTC. This codes for CASRTSGGTTYEQYF. This chain connects TRBV5-1 to TRBJ2-7; TRBD2 aligns across 14 bases. In germline, CDR1 is SGHRS, CDR2 YFSETQ. The ends lost 10 bases at V and 2 bases at J; junction bases unmatched: 8. The CDR3 consists of 15 residues.

CDR3 sequence reads: CASSPIWSQNTEAFF. The CDR3 DNA reads as TGTGCCAGCAGCCCCATTTGGAGCCAGAACACTGAAGCTTTCTTT. The rearrangement uses TRBV5-6 and TRBJ1-1; D is unresolved. Germline loops: CDR1 SGHDT, CDR2 YYEEEE. V lost 4 bases, J lost 1 base, and 14 bases lay in between. CDR3 length: 15 amino acids.

This chain links TRBV11-2 with TRBJ1-5; unclear D gene. The germline V gene encodes CDR1 SGHAT and CDR2 FQNNGV. V was clipped by 5 bases and J by 9 bases, with 11 bases between them. The CDR3 contains 12 residues. Written as DNA, the CDR3 is TGTGCCAGCAGCCGACCCGGAGGGCCCCAGCATTTT. This sequence encodes CASSRPGGPQHF.

The chain carries TRBV6-5 and TRBJ1-1; D ambiguous. The germline CDR1 and CDR2 sequences are MNHEY and SVGAGI. The CDR3 covers 14 residues. Trimming took off 6 bases at V and 1 base at J, with 12 bases between the two ends. The CDR3 protein is CASSPDGSNTEAFF. For the CDR3, the DNA is TGTGCCAGCAGCCCCGATGGCTCGAACACTGAAGCTTTCTTT.

The chain uses TRBV7-2 and TRBJ2-1, with TRBD2 matching 9 bases. This CDR3 region has 15 residues. The germline V gene encodes CDR1 SGHTA and CDR2 FQGNSA. Losses at the gene ends were 2 bases for V and 7 bases for J; bases not matched to a gene: 6. This CDR3 is CASSLRRGGWNEQFF. CDR3 coding DNA: TGTGCCAGCAGCTTAAGGCGGGGGGGCTGGAATGAGCAGTTCTTC.

This chain uses TRBV19 with TRBJ1-6; a possible D gene is TRBD1 (6 bases). The CDR3 length is 16 residues. Germline assignment: CDR1 LNHDA and CDR2 SQIVND (reference sequence). Deletions cut 7 bases from V and 10 bases from J, with 23 bases between. The CDR3 loop is CASTTRGGTLNSPLHF. CDR3 coding DNA: TGTGCCAGTACCACCAGGGGAGGGACCCTTAACTCACCCCTCCACTTT.

This clone came up a few times. This chain links TRBV11-3 with TRBJ1-6; no definite D call. Trimming took off 1 base at V and 8 bases at J, with 6 bases between the two ends. The CDR3 is 13 residues long. Germline V gene lookup returns CDR1 SGHNT and CDR2 YENEEA. The CDR3 protein is CASSLGADSPLHF. In DNA, the CDR3 is TGTGCCAGCAGCTTAGGCGCTGATTCACCCCTCCACTTT.

V is TRBV18 and J is TRBJ2-1, with 7 nucleotides matching TRBD1. In germline, CDR1 is KGHSH, CDR2 LQKENI. CDR3 length: 12 residues. J gave up 9 bases and V 8 bases, and 7 bases lay outside the gene matches. For the CDR3, the DNA is TGTGCCAGCCGTAGACAGGGTGCTGAGCAGTTCTTC. It codes for CASRRQGAEQFF.

The chain recombines TRBV14 with TRBJ1-3; 9 bases are a match to TRBD1. The CDR3 totals 18 residues. The J segment lost 3 bases and the V segment lost 0 bases, leaving 9 bases of the junction unmatched. CDR1 and CDR2 from the germline V gene are SGHDN and FVKESK. DNA for the CDR3: TGTGCCAGCAGCCAAGAGTGGGGACAGGGCATCCGTGGAAACACCATATATTTT. Protein sequence: CASSQEWGQGIRGNTIYF.

This clone has a handful of counts. The chain links TRBV2 to TRBJ1-1, with 8 bases matching TRBD1. CDR3 length equals 14 residues. CDR1 is SNHLY and CDR2 is FYNNEI in the germline V gene. Trimming at V came to 4 bases and at J to 4 bases, leaving 5 bases not matched to a gene. Here the CDR3 DNA reads TGTGCCAGCAGTGTTTCAGGGGGCGGCACTGAAGCTTTCTTT. Translating it yields CASSVSGGGTEAFF.

This chain connects TRBV2 to TRBJ1-2, with unresolved D. Per the germline V gene, CDR1 is SNHLY and CDR2 is FYNNEI. This CDR3 region has 12 residues. V lost 8 bases, J lost 6 bases, and 13 bases lay in between. The CDR3 bases are TGTGCCAGCGCCGACCAGGCCCATGGCTACACCTTC. Protein sequence: CASADQAHGYTF.

The V gene is TRBV19, the J gene TRBJ1-5; 9 nucleotides match TRBD1. Germline values: CDR1 LNHDA, CDR2 SQIVND (reference sequence). Germline trimming cut 8 bases from V and 4 bases from J; bases unmatched to any gene: 6. The CDR3 extends over 14 amino acids. The CDR3: CASGGQGSNQPQHF. CDR3 nucleotide sequence: TGTGCCAGTGGGGGACAGGGCTCTAATCAGCCCCAGCATTTT.

V is TRBV7-2 and J is TRBJ1-2, with 12 bases that match TRBD1. J lost 3 bases, V lost 5 bases, and 16 bases had no gene match. CDR1 is SGHTA, CDR2 FQGNSA, per germline. The CDR3 runs to 19 residues. For the CDR3, the DNA is TGTGCCAGCAGCCTTAGACCCGGGACAGGGGGCGTAGGCGACTATGGCTACACCTTC. Protein sequence: CASSLRPGTGGVGDYGYTF.

This chain connects TRBV21-1 to TRBJ2-2; the table's D call, TRBD1, was not checked against the DNA. TRBV21-1 is a documented pseudogene. The CDR3 spans 13 residues. The CDR3 DNA follows: TGTGCCAGCAGCACAGGGGACACCGGGGAGCTGTTTTTT. The encoded protein is CASSTGDTGELFF.

About this clone itself: The identical CDR3 is also encoded by other nucleotide sequences in the sample. The chain uses TRBV6-1 and TRBJ1-1; the D gene is possibly TRBD1 (5 bases). This CDR3 has 14 residues. Trimming cost V 0 bases and J 5 bases, with 10 bases left between them. CDR1 is MNHNS and CDR2 is SASEGT in the germline V gene. CDR3 nucleotides: TGTGCCAGCAGTGAAGCGGCGGGGGGAACTGAAGCTTTCTTT. This encodes CASSEAAGGTEAFF.

This clone was seen only a few times. The chain links TRBV28 to TRBJ1-5, with D possibly TRBD1 on 6 matching bases. In germline, CDR1 is MDHEN, CDR2 SYDVKM. V lost 5 bases and J lost 0, with 8 bases in between. There are 14 residues in the CDR3. CDR3 sequence reads: CASSRTASNQPQHF. CDR3 DNA sequence: TGTGCCAGCAGTCGGACAGCTAGCAATCAGCCCCAGCATTTT.